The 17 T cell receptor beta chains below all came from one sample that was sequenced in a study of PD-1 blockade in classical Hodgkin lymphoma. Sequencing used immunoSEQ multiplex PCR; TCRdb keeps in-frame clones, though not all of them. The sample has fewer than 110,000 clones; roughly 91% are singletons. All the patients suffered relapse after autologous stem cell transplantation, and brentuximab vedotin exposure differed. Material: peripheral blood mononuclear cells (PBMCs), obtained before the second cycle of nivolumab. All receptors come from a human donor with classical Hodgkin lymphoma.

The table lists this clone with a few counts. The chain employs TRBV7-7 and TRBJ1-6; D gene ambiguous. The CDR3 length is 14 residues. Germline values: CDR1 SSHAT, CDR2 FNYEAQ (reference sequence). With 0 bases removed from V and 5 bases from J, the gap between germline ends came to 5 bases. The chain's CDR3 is CASSLAQNNSPLHF. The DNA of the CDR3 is TGTGCCAGCAGCTTAGCTCAGAATAATTCACCCCTCCACTTT.

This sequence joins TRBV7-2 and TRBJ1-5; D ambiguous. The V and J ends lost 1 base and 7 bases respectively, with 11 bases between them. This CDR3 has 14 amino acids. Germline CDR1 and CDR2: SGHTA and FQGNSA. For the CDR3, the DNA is TGTGCCAGCAGCTTAGGTAAAGGTTACCAGCCCCAGCATTTT. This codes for CASSLGKGYQPQHF.

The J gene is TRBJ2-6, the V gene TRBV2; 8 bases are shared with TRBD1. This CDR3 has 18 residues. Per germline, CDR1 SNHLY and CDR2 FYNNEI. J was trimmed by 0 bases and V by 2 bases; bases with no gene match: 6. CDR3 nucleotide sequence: TGTGCCAGCAGTGAACAGGGGGCACCCCTCTCTGGGGCCAACGTCCTGACTTTC. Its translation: CASSEQGAPLSGANVLTF.

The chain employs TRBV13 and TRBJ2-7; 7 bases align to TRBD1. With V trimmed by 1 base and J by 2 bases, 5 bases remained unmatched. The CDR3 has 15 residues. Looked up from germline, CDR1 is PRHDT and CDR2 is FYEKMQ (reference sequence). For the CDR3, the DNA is TGTGCCAGCAGCTTAGTGGGGACAGCCACCTACGAGCAGTACTTC. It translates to CASSLVGTATYEQYF.

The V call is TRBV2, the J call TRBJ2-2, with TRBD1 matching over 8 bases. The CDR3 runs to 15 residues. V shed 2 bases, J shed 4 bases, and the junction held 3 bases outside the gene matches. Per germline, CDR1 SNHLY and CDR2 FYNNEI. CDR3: CASSEITGGTGELFF. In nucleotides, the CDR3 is TGTGCCAGCAGTGAAATCACAGGGGGCACCGGGGAGCTGTTTTTT. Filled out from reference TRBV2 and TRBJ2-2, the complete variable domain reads EPEVTQTPSHQVTQMGQEVILRCVPISNHLYFYWYRQILGQKVEFLVSFYNNEISEKSEIFDDQFSVERPDGSNFTLKIRSTKLEDSAMYFCASSEITGGTGELFFGEGSRLTVL.

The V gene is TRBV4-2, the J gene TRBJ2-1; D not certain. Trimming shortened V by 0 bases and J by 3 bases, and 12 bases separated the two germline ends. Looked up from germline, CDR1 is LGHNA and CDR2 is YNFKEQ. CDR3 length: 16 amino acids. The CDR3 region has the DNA TGTGCCAGCAGCCAAGAAGTCGGAGCCTACTACAATGAGCAGTTCTTC. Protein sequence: CASSQEVGAYYNEQFF.

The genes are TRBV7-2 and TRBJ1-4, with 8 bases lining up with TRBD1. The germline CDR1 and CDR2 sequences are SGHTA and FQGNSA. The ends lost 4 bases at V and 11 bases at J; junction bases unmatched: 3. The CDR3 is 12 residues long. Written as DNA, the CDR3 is TGTGCCAGCAGCTCGGGACAGGAGAAACTGTTTTTT. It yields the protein CASSSGQEKLFF.

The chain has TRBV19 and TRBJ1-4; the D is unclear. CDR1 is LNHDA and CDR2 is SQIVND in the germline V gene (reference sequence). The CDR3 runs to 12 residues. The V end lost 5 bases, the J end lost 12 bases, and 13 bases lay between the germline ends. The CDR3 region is CASSSRAGELFF. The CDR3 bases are TGTGCCAGTAGTTCTCGGGCGGGAGAACTGTTTTTT.

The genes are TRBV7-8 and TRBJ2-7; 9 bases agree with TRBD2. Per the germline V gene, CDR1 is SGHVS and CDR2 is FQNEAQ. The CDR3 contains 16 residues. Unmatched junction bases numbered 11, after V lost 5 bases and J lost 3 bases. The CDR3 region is CASSQPGGRGGYEQYF. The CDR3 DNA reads TGTGCCAGCAGCCAACCAGGTGGGCGGGGGGGCTACGAGCAGTACTTC.

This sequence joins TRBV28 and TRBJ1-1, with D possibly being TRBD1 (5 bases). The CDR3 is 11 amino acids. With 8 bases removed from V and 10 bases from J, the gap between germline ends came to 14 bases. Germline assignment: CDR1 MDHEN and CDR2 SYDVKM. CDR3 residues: CASLTRVGAFF. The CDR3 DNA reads TGTGCCAGCCTTACCAGGGTAGGAGCTTTCTTT.

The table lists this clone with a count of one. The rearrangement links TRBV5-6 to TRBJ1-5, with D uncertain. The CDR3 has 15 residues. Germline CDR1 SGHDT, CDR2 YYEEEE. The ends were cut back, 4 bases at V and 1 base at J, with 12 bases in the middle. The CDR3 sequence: CASSKATVSNQPQHF. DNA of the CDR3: TGTGCCAGCAGCAAGGCGACGGTAAGCAATCAGCCCCAGCATTTT. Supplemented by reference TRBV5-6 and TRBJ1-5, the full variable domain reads DAGVTQSPTHLIKTRGQQVTLRCSPKSGHDTVSWYQQALGQGPQFIFQYYEEEERQRGNFPDRFSGHQFPNYSSELNVNALLLGDSALYLCASSKATVSNQPQHFGDGTRLSIL.

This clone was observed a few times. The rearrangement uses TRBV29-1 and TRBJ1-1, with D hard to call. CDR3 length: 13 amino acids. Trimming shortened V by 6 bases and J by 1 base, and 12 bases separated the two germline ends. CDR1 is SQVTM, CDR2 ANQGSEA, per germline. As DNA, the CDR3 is TGCAGCGTCCGCGGGAGTTCGAACACTGAAGCTTTCTTT. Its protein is CSVRGSSNTEAFF.

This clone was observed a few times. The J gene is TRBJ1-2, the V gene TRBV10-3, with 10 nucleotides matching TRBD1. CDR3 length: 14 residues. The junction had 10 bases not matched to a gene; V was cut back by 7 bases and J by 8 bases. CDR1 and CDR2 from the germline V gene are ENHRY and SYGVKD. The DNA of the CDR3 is TGTGCCATCACGGGACAGGGGTCTAAGGGAGGCTACACCTTC. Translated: CAITGQGSKGGYTF.

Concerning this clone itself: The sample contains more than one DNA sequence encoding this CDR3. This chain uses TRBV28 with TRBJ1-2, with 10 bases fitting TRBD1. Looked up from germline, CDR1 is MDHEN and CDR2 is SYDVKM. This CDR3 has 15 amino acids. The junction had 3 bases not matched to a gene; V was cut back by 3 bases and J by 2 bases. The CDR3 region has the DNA TGTGCCAGCAGTTTCCGGGACAGGGGAAACTATGGCTACACCTTC. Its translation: CASSFRDRGNYGYTF.

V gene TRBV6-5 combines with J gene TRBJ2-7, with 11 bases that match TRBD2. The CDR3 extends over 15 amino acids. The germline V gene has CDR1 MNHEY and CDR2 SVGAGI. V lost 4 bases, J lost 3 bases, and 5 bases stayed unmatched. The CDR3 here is CASSSLAGADYEQYF. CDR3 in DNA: TGTGCCAGCAGTTCACTAGCGGGGGCAGACTACGAGCAGTACTTC.

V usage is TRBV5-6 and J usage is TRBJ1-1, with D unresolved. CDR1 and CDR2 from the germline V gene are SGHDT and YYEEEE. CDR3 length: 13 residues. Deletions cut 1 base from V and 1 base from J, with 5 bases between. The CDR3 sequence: CASSLMANTEAFF. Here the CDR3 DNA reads TGTGCCAGCAGCTTGATGGCGAACACTGAAGCTTTCTTT.

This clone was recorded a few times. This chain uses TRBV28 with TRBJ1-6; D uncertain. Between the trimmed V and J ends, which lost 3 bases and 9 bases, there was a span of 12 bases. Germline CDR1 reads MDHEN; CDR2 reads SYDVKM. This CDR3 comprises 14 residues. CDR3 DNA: TGTGCCAGCAGTTTGGGAGATATCGGTTCACCCCTCCACTTT. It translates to CASSLGDIGSPLHF.